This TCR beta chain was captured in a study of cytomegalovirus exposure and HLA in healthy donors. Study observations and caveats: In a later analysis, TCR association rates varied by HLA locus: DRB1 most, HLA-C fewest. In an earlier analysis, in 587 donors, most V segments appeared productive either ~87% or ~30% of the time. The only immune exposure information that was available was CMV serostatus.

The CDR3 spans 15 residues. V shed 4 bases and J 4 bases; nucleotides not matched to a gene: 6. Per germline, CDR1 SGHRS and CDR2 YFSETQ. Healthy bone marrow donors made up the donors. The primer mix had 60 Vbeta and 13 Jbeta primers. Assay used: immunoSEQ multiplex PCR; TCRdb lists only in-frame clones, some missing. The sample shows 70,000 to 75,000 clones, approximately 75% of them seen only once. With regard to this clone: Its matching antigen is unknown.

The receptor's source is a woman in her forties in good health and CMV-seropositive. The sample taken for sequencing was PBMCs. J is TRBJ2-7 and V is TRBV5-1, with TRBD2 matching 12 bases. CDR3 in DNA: TGCGCCAGCAGCCCTCTAGCGGGGGGGCGGTACGAGCAGTACTTC. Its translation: CASSPLAGGRYEQYF.